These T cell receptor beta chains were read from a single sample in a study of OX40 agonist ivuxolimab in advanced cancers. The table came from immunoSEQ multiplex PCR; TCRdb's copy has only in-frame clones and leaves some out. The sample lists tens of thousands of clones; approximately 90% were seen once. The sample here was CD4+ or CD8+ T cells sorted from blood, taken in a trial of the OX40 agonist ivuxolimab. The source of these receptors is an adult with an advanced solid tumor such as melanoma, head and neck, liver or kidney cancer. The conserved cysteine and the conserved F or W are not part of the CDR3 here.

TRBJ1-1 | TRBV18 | ASSPLQGARNTEAF
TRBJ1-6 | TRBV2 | ASRSRYNSPLH
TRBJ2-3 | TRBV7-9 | ASSLGLATDTQY
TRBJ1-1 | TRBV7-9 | ASSLGQGRGSDQVF
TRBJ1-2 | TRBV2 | ASSIGQGGSGYT
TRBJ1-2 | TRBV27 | ASRAGLNYGYT
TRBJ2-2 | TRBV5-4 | ASSSPGAPVTGELF
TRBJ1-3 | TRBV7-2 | ASSLTGDSGNTIY
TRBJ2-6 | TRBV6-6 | ASSPGGTGANVLT
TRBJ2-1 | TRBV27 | ASRPDRVPYNEQF
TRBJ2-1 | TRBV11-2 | ASSLEGGLLGGEQF
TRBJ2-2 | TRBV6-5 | ASSWTGGTGELF
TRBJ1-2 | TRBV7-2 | ASSLGQLINYGYT
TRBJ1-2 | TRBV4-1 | ASSYPGATIYGYT
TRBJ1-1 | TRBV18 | ASSPPRTGTEAF
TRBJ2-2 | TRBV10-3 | AIGGREGSTGELF
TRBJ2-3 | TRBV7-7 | ASSRGLAATDTQY
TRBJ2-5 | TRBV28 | ASSRQGLAETQY
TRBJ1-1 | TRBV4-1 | ASSLREGVGSEAF
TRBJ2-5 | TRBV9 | ASSVFGGTQY
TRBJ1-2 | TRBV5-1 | ASSLAGADIWSYGYT
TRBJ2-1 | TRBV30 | AWSVWPQGREQF
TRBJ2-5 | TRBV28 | ATRTSGGETQY
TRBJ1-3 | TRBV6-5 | ASKSSGNTIY
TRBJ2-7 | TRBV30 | AWSAAYEQY
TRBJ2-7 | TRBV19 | ASSIGAGTGRLEQY
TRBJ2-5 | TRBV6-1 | AINSLNRETQY
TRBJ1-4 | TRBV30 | AWSVGEKLF
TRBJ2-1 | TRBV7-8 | ASSPPMVTAGGYNEQF
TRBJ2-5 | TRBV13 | ASSSDQGLAGGETQY
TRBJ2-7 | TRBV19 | ASSGLTGNYEQY
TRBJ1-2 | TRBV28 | ASSFEGKNYGYT